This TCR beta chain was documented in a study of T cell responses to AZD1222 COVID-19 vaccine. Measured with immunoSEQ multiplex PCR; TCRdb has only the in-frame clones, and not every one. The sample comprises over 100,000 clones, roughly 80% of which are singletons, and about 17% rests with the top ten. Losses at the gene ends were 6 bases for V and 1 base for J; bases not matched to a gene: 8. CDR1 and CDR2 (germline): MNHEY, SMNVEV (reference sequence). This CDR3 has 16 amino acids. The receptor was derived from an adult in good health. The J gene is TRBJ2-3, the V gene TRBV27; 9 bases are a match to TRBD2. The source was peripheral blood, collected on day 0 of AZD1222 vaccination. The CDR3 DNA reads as TGTGCCAGCAGGGCGGGAGGGGTGTGGGGCACAGATACGCAGTATTTT. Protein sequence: CASRAGGVWGTDTQYF.